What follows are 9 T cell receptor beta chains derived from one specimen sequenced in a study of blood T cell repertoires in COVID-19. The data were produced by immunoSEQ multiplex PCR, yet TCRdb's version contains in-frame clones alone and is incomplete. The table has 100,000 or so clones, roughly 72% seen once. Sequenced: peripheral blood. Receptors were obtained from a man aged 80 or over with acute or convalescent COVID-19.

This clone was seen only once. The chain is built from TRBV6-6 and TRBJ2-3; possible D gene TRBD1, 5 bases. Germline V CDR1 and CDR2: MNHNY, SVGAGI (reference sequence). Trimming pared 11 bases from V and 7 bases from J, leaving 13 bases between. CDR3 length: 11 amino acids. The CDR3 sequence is CAGASANTQYF. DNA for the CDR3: TGTGCCGGGGCATCAGCTAATACGCAGTATTTT.

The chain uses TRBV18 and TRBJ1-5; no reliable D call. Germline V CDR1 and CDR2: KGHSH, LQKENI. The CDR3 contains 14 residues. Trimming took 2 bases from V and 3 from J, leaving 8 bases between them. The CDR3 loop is CASSPIRDNQPQHF. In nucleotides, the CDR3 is TGTGCCAGCTCACCAATCCGGGACAATCAGCCCCAGCATTTT.

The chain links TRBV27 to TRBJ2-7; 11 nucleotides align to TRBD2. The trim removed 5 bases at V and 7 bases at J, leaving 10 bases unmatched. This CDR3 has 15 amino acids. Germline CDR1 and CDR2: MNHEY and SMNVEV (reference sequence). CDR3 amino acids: CASSPGLAGPREQYF. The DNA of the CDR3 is TGTGCCAGCAGTCCCGGACTAGCGGGTCCGAGGGAGCAGTACTTC.

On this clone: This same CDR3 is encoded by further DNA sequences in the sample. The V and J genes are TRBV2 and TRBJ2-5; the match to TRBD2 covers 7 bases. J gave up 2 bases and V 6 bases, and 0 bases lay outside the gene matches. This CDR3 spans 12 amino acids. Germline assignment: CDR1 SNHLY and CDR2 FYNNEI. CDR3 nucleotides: TGTGCCAGCAGACTAGCGCAAGAGACCCAGTACTTC. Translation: CASRLAQETQYF.

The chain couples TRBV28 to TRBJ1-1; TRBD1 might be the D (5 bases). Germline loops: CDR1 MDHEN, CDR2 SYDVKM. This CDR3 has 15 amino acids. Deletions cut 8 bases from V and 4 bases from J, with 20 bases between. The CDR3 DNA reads TGTGCCAGCGGCCCGTCCGGGGGAGTCGCCACTGAAGCTTTCTTT. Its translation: CASGPSGGVATEAFF.

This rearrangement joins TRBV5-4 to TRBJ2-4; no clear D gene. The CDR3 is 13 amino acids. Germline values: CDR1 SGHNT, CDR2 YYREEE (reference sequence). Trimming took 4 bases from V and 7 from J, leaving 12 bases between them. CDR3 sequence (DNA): TGTGCCAGCAGCAAGACACCCTCGAACATTCAGTACTTC. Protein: CASSKTPSNIQYF.

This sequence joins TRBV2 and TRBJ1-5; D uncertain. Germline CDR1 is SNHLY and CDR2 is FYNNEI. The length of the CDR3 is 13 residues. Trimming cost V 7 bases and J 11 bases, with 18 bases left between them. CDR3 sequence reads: CASTERVPGAQHF. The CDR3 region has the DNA TGTGCCAGCACCGAGAGGGTCCCTGGGGCCCAGCATTTT.

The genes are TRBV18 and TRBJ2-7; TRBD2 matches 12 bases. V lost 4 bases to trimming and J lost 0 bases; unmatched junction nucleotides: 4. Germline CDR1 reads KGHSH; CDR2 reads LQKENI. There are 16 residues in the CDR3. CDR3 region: CASSQGLAGLSYEQYF. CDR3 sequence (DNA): TGTGCCAGCTCACAAGGACTAGCGGGACTCTCCTACGAGCAGTACTTC.

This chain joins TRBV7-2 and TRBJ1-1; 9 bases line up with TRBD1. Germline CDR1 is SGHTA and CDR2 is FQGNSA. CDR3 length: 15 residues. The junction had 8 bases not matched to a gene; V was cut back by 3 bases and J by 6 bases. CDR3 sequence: CASSFRAGQGAEAFF. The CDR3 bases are TGTGCCAGCAGCTTCCGGGCGGGACAGGGTGCTGAAGCTTTCTTT. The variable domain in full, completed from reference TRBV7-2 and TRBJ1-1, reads GAGVSQSPSNKVTEKGKDVELRCDPISGHTALYWYRQSLGQGLEFLIYFQGNSAPDKSGLPSDRFSAERTGGSVSTLTIQRTQQEDSAVYLCASSFRAGQGAEAFFGQGTRLTVV.